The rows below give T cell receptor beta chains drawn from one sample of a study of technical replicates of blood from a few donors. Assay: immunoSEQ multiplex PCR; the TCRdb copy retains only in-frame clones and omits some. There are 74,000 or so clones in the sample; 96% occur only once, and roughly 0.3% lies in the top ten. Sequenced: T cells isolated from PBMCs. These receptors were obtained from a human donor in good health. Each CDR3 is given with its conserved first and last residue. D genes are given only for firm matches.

CDR3 DNA: TGTGCCAGCAGCTTAGGAATTTTCGGAGCTTTCTTT; CDR3 protein: CASSLGIFGAFF; D gene: NA; V gene: TRBV11-2; J gene: TRBJ1-1
CDR3 DNA: TGCGCCAGCAGCCATAGGACAAGCCTATCAAAAGCTTTCTTT; CDR3 protein: CASSHRTSLSKAFF; D gene: NA; V gene: TRBV4-1; J gene: TRBJ1-1
CDR3 DNA: TGTGCCAGCAGCGACCAAAGGAGCCCAGATACGCAGTATTTT; CDR3 protein: CASSDQRSPDTQYF; D gene: NA; V gene: TRBV5-6; J gene: TRBJ2-3
CDR3 DNA: TGCGCCAGCAGCCAAAGACTAGCGGTAAACAATGAGCAGTTCTTC; CDR3 protein: CASSQRLAVNNEQFF; D gene: TRBD2; V gene: TRBV4-3; J gene: TRBJ2-1
CDR3 DNA: TGTGCCAGTAGTCCAATAGATGCAACTAATGAAAAACTGTTTTTT; CDR3 protein: CASSPIDATNEKLFF; D gene: NA; V gene: TRBV19; J gene: TRBJ1-4
CDR3 DNA: TGTGCCAGTAGTCTAGGGGACAGGGTAAACATTCAGTACTTC; CDR3 protein: CASSLGDRVNIQYF; D gene: TRBD1; V gene: TRBV19; J gene: TRBJ2-4
CDR3 DNA: TGTGCCAGCAGCTTAGAACGGGGATGGGTTTATGGCTACACCTTC; CDR3 protein: CASSLERGWVYGYTF; D gene: NA; V gene: TRBV7-2; J gene: TRBJ1-2
CDR3 DNA: TGTGCCAGCAGCCTGCAGGGACTTTCCTACGAGCAGTACTTC; CDR3 protein: CASSLQGLSYEQYF; D gene: NA; V gene: TRBV7-2; J gene: TRBJ2-7
CDR3 DNA: TGTGCCAGCACCGAAAACCCGGGGGAGCAGTTCTTC; CDR3 protein: CASTENPGEQFF; D gene: NA; V gene: TRBV6-1; J gene: TRBJ2-1
CDR3 DNA: TGCGCCAGCAGCTTGGAGGACAGGGGAGGGACAGATACGCAGTATTTT; CDR3 protein: CASSLEDRGGTDTQYF; D gene: TRBD1; V gene: TRBV5-1; J gene: TRBJ2-3
CDR3 DNA: TGTGCCAGCAGCTTGGCCCCTAGAACGGGCACAGATACGCAGTATTTT; CDR3 protein: CASSLAPRTGTDTQYF; D gene: NA; V gene: TRBV5-6; J gene: TRBJ2-3
CDR3 DNA: TGTGCCAGCAGCTTAGCCCCACCGGTGCAGTTCTTC; CDR3 protein: CASSLAPPVQFF; D gene: NA; V gene: TRBV7-6; J gene: TRBJ2-1
CDR3 DNA: TGTGCCAGCAGCTTGGTGCGGTTACCCTACAATGAGCAGTTCTTC; CDR3 protein: CASSLVRLPYNEQFF; D gene: NA; V gene: TRBV5-6; J gene: TRBJ2-1
CDR3 DNA: TGTGCCAGCAGCGTAGGGGGCCGCACTGAAGCTTTCTTT; CDR3 protein: CASSVGGRTEAFF; D gene: NA; V gene: TRBV9; J gene: TRBJ1-1